This T cell receptor (beta chain) was documented in a study of response to subunit inactivated influenza vaccine. Study-wide findings and caveats: Authors suggested seasonal influenza vaccinations each recruit few new T cells.

TCRdb processed the RT-PCR reads anew with MiXCR; each CDR3 protein has one entry. This sample has over 450,000 distinct CDR3 sequences, with 13% found just once. V was cut by 2 bases and J by 8 bases, with 11 bases left in between. The CDR3 consists of 13 residues. Germline values: CDR1 SGDLS, CDR2 YYNGEE. With respect to this clonotype: Its antigen is unidentified.

The sequence was obtained from a man aged 45-60 years who received an inactivated influenza vaccine. The J gene is TRBJ2-1, the V gene TRBV9; no firm D call. This specimen was PBMCs from blood, taken about 40 days after vaccination. The CDR3 sequence: CASSVVSSDEQFF. CDR3 DNA sequence: TGTGCCAGCAGCGTGGTTAGCTCCGATGAGCAGTTCTTC.